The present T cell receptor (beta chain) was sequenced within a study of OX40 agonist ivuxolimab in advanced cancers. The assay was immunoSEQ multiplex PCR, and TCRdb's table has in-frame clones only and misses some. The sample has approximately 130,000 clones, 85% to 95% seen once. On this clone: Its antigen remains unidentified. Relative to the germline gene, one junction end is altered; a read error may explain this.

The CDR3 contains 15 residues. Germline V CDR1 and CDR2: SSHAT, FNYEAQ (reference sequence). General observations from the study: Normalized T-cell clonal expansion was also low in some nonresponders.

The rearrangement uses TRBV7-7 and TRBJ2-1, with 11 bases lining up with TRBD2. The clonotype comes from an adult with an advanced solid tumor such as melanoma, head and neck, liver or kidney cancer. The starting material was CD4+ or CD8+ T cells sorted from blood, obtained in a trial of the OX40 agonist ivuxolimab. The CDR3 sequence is CASSSGTSGFGEQFF. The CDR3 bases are TGTGCTAGCAGCTCCGGGACTAGCGGTTTCGGTGAGCAGTTCTTC.